The text below deals with one TCR beta chain. The antigen remains undetermined. These data are taken from a study of cytomegalovirus exposure and HLA in healthy donors. Study outcomes and limitations: Information on immune exposure was restricted to one variable (CMV serostatus). According to an earlier analysis, most TCR beta V segments yielded productive rearrangements about 87% or about 30% of the time.

The PCR ran on 60 Vbeta and 13 Jbeta primers. This table comes from immunoSEQ multiplex PCR, and its TCRdb copy is limited to in-frame clones, with some not included. The sample holds around 150,000 clones, 75% to 90% seen once. The TCR sequence derives from a male donor in good health and CMV-seropositive. Sequenced sample: PBMCs.

CDR3 sequence reads: CASSPRQGVGIQYF. The DNA of the CDR3 is TGTGCCAGCAGCCCCCGACAGGGGGTGGGCATTCAGTACTTC. The V call is TRBV11-2, the J call TRBJ2-4; 9 bases are a match to TRBD1. The CDR3 has 14 amino acids. CDR1 is SGHAT, CDR2 FQNNGV, per germline. The J segment lost 9 bases and the V segment lost 5 bases, leaving 8 bases of the junction unmatched.